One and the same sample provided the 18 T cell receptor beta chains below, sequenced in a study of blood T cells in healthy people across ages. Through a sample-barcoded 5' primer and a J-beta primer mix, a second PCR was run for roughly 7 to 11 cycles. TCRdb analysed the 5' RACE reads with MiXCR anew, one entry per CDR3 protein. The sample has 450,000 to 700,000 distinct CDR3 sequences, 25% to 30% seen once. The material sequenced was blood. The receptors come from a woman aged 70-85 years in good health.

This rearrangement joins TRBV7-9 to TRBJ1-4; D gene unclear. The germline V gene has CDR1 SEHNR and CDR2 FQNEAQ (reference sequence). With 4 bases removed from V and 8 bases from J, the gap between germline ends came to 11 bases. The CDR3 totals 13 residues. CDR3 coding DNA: TGTGCCAGCAGCTCCGGGATATGGGAAAAACTGTTTTTT. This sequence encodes CASSSGIWEKLFF.

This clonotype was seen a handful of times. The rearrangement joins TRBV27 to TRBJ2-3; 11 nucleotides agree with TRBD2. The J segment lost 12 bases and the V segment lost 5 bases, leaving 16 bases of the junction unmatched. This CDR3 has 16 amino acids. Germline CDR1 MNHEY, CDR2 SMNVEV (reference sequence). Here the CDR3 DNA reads TGTGCCAGCAGTCCTCCGCGACTAGCGGGGCCGCCTGATCAGTATTTT. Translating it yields CASSPPRLAGPPDQYF.

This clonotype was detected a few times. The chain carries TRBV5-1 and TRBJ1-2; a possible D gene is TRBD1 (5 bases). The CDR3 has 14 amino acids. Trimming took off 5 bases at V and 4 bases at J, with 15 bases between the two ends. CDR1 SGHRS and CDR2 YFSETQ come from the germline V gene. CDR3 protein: CASSHASGSYGYTF. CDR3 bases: TGCGCCAGCAGTCACGCCTCAGGGTCCTATGGCTACACCTTC.

The CDR3, as DNA: TGTGCCAGCAGCGTCCTTGACAGGGTTGGCTACACCTTC. As protein: CASSVLDRVGYTF. This rearrangement joins TRBV9 to TRBJ1-2; TRBD1 agrees at 7 bases. There are 13 residues in the CDR3. Trimming at V came to 2 bases and at J to 7 bases, leaving 5 bases not matched to a gene. CDR1 and CDR2 from the germline V gene are SGDLS and YYNGEE.

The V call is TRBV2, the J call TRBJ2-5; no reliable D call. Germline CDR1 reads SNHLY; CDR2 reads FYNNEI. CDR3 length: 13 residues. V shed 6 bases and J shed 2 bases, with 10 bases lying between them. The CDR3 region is CASSLDLQETQYF. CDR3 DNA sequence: TGTGCCAGCAGCCTCGATCTACAAGAGACCCAGTACTTC.

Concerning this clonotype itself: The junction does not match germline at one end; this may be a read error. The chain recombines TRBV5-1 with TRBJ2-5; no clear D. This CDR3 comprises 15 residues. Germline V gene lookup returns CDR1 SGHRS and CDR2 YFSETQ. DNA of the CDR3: TGCACCAGCAGCCCCCCGTCGGGCTTAGGAGAGACCCAGTACTTC. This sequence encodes CTSSPPSGLGETQYF.

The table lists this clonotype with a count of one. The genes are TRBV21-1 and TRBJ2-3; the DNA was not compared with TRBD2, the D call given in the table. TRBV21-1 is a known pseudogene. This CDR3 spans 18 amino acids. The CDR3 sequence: CASSTDTQGVGYTDTQYF. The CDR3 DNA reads TGTGCCAGCAGCACCGATACCCAGGGAGTAGGCTACACAGATACGCAGTATTTT.

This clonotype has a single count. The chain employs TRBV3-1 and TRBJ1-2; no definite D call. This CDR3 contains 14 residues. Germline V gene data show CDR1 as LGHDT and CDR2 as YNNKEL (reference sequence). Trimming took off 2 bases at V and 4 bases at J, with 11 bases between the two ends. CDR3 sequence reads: CASSQIEGVYGYTF. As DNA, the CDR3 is TGTGCCAGCAGCCAAATTGAGGGCGTCTATGGCTACACCTTC.

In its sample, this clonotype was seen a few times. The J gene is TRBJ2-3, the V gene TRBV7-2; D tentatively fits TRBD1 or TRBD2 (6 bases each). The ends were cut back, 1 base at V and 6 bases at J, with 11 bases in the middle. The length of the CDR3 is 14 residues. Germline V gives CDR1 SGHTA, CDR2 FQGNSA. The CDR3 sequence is CASSLGGARDTQYF. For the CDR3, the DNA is TGTGCCAGCAGCTTAGGGGGGGCGAGGGATACGCAGTATTTT.

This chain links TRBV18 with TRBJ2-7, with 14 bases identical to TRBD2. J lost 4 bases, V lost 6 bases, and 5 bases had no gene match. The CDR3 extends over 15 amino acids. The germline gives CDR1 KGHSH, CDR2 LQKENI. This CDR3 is CASSKGLAGVYEQYF. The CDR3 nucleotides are TGTGCCAGCTCCAAGGGACTAGCGGGGGTATACGAGCAGTACTTC.

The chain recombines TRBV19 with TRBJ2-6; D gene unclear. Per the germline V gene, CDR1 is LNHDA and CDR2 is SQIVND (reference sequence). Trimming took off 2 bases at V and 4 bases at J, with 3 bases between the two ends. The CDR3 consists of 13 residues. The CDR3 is CASSIMGANVLTF. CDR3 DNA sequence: TGTGCCAGTAGTATAATGGGGGCCAACGTCCTGACTTTC.

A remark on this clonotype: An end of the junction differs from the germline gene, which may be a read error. The CDR3: CASSLGRQGRTGELFF. CDR3 nucleotides: TGTGCCAGCAGTTTAGGGCGACAGGGTAGAACCGGAGAGCTGTTTTTT. The chain has TRBV12-3 or TRBV12-4 and TRBJ2-2; 7 positions match TRBD1. This CDR3 contains 16 residues.

The CDR3 coding sequence is TGCGCCAGCAGCCCGGACAGGGGCACTAATGAAAAACTGTTTTTT. This encodes CASSPDRGTNEKLFF. The rearrangement joins TRBV5-1 to TRBJ1-4; TRBD1 agrees at 9 bases. The V segment lost 4 bases and the J segment 2 bases; nucleotides outside the gene matches: 3. Germline values: CDR1 SGHRS, CDR2 YFSETQ. There are 15 residues in the CDR3.

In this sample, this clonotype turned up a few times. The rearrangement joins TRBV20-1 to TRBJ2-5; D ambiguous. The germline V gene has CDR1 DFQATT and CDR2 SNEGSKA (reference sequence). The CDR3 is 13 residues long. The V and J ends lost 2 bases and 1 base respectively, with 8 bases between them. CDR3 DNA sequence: TGCAGTGCTAGAAGGAATAGCCAAGAGACCCAGTACTTC. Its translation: CSARRNSQETQYF.

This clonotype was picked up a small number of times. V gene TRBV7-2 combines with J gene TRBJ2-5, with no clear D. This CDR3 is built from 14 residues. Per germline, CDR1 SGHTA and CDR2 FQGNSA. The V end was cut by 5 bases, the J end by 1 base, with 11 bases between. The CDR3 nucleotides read TGTGCCAGCAGCCGCGGCCCAGCCCAAGAGACCCAGTACTTC. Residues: CASSRGPAQETQYF. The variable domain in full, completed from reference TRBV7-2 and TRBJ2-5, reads GAGVSQSPSNKVTEKGKDVELRCDPISGHTALYWYRQSLGQGLEFLIYFQGNSAPDKSGLPSDRFSAERTGGSVSTLTIQRTQQEDSAVYLCASSRGPAQETQYFGPGTRLLVL.

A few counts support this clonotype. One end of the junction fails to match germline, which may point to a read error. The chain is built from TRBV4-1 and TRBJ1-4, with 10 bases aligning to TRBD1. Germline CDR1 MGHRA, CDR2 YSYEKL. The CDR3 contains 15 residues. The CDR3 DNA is TGCGCCTGCAGCCGCCTAGGACAGGGGGTTGAAAAACTGTTTTTT. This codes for CACSRLGQGVEKLFF.

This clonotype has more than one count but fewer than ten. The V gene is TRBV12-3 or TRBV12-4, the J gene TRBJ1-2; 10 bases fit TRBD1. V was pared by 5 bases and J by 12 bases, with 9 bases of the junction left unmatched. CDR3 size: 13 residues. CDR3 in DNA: TGTGCCAGCAGTACGGGACAGGGGAGAAGGAACACCTTC. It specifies CASSTGQGRRNTF.

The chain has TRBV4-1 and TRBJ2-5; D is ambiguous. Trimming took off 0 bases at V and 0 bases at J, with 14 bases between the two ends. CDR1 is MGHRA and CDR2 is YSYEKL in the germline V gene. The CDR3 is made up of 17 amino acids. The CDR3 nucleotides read TGCGCCAGCAGCCAAGACACAGCCAACAACCACCAAGAGACCCAGTACTTC. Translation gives CASSQDTANNHQETQYF.